This is a list of T cell receptor beta chains from one sample in a study of blood T cells in healthy people across ages. Each CDR3 protein gets one entry after TCRdb re-called the 5' RACE reads with MiXCR. The profile shows roughly 500,000 distinct CDR3 sequences, roughly 29% of them singletons. Sequenced material: blood. These receptor sequences come from a woman in her 70s in good health. The CDR3 runs from the conserved cysteine through the conserved F or W. Each record gives: D gene, V gene, clone size, J gene, CDR3 DNA, CDR3 protein. A D gene is named only where the DNA matches it firmly. Rows may omit the clone size; those that give it use once, few, many or a size class.

>-|TRBV4-1|many|TRBJ1-6
TGCGCCAGCAGCGACGGAGGCCAGGGGTTCAATTCACCCCTCCACTTT
CASSDGGQGFNSPLHF
>TRBD1|TRBV7-3|few|TRBJ1-1
TGTGCCAGCAGCCCGACAGGGGCGAACACTGAAGCTTTCTTT
CASSPTGANTEAFF
>-|TRBV2|few|TRBJ2-1
TGTGCCAGCAATAGGTACGACAATGAGCAGTTCTTC
CASNRYDNEQFF
>-|TRBV13|-|TRBJ1-1
TGTGCCAGCAGCTTAGAGGTGGGTCGGGGACCTGAAGCTTTCTTT
CASSLEVGRGPEAFF
>-|TRBV2|-|TRBJ2-7
TGTGCCAGCAGTGAAGACAGATACGAGCAGTACTTC
CASSEDRYEQYF
>-|TRBV4-2|few|TRBJ2-1
TGTGCCAGCAGCCAAGATCTTGACGGGGGAAATGAGCAGTTCTTC
CASSQDLDGGNEQFF
>-|TRBV6-2/TRBV6-3|-|TRBJ2-5
TGTGCCTCAGGGGGGGGCATGAAGACCCAGTACTTC
CASGGGMKTQYF
>-|TRBV6-6|-|TRBJ2-5
TGTGCCAGCAGTTACTCAGGAAAGACCCAATACTTC
CASSYSGKTQYF
>TRBD1|TRBV4-2|-|TRBJ2-7
TGTGCCAGCTCGAAAGCTACGACAGGGAGCTCCTACGAGCAGTACTTC
CASSKATTGSSYEQYF
>-|TRBV7-2|few|TRBJ2-5
TGTGCCAGCAGCCTTGACTCCCCTGGGTGGCGAGAGACCCAGTACTTC
CASSLDSPGWRETQYF
>-|TRBV20-1|-|TRBJ1-2
TGCAGTGCTAGAGTAGCTAACTATGGCTACACCTTC
CSARVANYGYTF
>-|TRBV20-1|many|TRBJ2-7
TGCAGTGCTAGAGATCGTGGGGGACTCGAGCAGTACTTC
CSARDRGGLEQYF
>-|TRBV6-2/TRBV6-3|once|TRBJ2-2
TGTGCCAGCAGTTCCCCCCCAGGGACCGGGGAGCTGTTTTTT
CASSSPPGTGELFF
>TRBD2|TRBV2|few|TRBJ2-5
TGTGCCAGCAATAGCGGGGGGGCCGCGGAGACCCAATACTTC
CASNSGGAAETQYF
>-|TRBV12-3/TRBV12-4|-|TRBJ2-1
TGTGCCAGCAGGGACGTCGGATATAATAACAATGGGCAGTTCTTC
CASRDVGYNNNGQFF
>-|TRBV7-2|many|TRBJ2-1
TGTGCCAGCAGCTCAGGTCACGGCAATGAGCAGTTCTTC
CASSSGHGNEQFF
>-|TRBV10-3|once|TRBJ1-4
TGTGCCATCAGTGAGGGGGTAACCGGGACAACTAATGAAAAACTGTTTTTT
CAISEGVTGTTNEKLFF
>-|TRBV5-6|-|TRBJ2-5
TGTGCCAGCAGCTCAGGATGGGGACCGCAAGAGACCCAGTACTTC
CASSSGWGPQETQYF